These 17 T cell receptor beta chains were sequenced from one sample in a study of blood T cell repertoires in COVID-19. Assay: immunoSEQ multiplex PCR; the TCRdb copy retains only in-frame clones and omits some. Here the sample spans about 350,000 clones, around nine tenths being singletons. The source material was PBMCs or T cells enriched from blood (not recorded which). These receptors all stem from a woman aged 25-40 years who had been exposed to COVID-19.

The chain carries TRBV5-1 and TRBJ1-6, with D perhaps TRBD1 (5 bases). V was shortened by 6 bases and J by 8 bases, with 12 bases between the two germline ends. CDR1 SGHRS and CDR2 YFSETQ come from the germline V gene. There are 13 residues in the CDR3. The CDR3 bases are TGCGCCAGCAAACAGGACAAGGATTCACCCCTCCACTTT. Translation: CASKQDKDSPLHF.

The rearrangement links TRBV19 to TRBJ1-1, with 7 bases identical to TRBD1. CDR3 length: 12 amino acids. J gave up 8 bases and V 4 bases, and 4 bases lay outside the gene matches. CDR1 is LNHDA and CDR2 is SQIVND in the germline V gene (reference sequence). DNA of the CDR3: TGTGCCAGTAGTACCGGGACAGCCGAAGCTTTCTTT. Its protein product is CASSTGTAEAFF.

V is TRBV18 and J is TRBJ2-7; weak D call: TRBD1 (5 bases). Germline V gene lookup returns CDR1 KGHSH and CDR2 LQKENI. V gave up 3 bases and J gave up 3 bases, with 12 bases separating them. This CDR3 spans 14 amino acids. The CDR3 loop is CASSPWGLGYEQYF. The CDR3 DNA sequence: TGTGCCAGCTCACCCTGGGGCCTAGGCTACGAGCAGTACTTC.

The rearrangement joins TRBV19 to TRBJ2-6, with D perhaps matching TRBD2 (7 bases). Germline values: CDR1 LNHDA, CDR2 SQIVND (reference sequence). V gave up 9 bases and J gave up 0 bases, with 18 bases separating them. The CDR3 totals 17 residues. CDR3 sequence: CASRGASGFSGANVLTF. DNA of the CDR3: TGTGCCAGCCGGGGGGCTAGCGGTTTCTCTGGGGCCAACGTCCTGACTTTC.

CDR3 nucleotide sequence: TGTGCCAGCACCCCCCCACCGGGACAGGGGTCCTACGAGCAGTACTTC. Amino acids: CASTPPPGQGSYEQYF. This chain uses TRBV28 with TRBJ2-7, with 10 positions matching TRBD1. The CDR3 has 16 amino acids. Germline V gene data show CDR1 as MDHEN and CDR2 as SYDVKM. Trimming removed 7 bases from V and 1 base from J; junction bases left unmatched: 10.

This clone was detected once. This chain connects TRBV3-1 (or the pseudogene TRBV3-2) to TRBJ2-1; D gene unclear. Germline values: CDR1 LGHDT, CDR2 YNNKEL (reference sequence). CDR3 length: 14 amino acids. V was cut by 0 bases and J by 3 bases, with 6 bases left in between. Here the CDR3 reads CASSQDLYYNEQFF. CDR3 nucleotides: TGTGCCAGCAGCCAAGATTTGTACTACAATGAGCAGTTCTTC.

V and J are TRBV27 and TRBJ2-7; D possibly corresponds to TRBD2 (6 bases). CDR1 is MNHEY, CDR2 SMNVEV, per germline (reference sequence). V lost 2 bases and J 0 bases, leaving 14 bases between the germline ends. The CDR3 is made up of 16 amino acids. This CDR3 reads CASSLSSGDFSYEQYF. CDR3 nucleotide sequence: TGTGCCAGCAGTTTAAGTAGCGGAGATTTCTCCTACGAGCAGTACTTC.

The chain couples TRBV7-3 to TRBJ1-1; TRBD1 might be the D (5 bases). Germline V gene sequence: CDR1 SGHTA, CDR2 FQGTGA. The CDR3 loop spans 15 amino acids. V lost 2 bases and J 2 bases, leaving 12 bases between the germline ends. The DNA for the CDR3 is TGTGCCAGCAGCTTAGGGGCAGGGCCCAACACTGAAGCTTTCTTT. It specifies CASSLGAGPNTEAFF.

This chain joins TRBV27 and TRBJ2-1; 11 bases fit TRBD2. Germline V gene sequence: CDR1 MNHEY, CDR2 SMNVEV (reference sequence). This CDR3 has 14 amino acids. With 10 bases clipped from V and 5 bases from J, the junction kept 7 bases outside the gene matches. The CDR3, as DNA: TGTGCCACTAAAGTAGCGGGAGGGAACAATGAGCAGTTCTTC. It is translated as CATKVAGGNNEQFF.

This clone was recorded only once. One junction end disagrees with the germline gene, perhaps due to a read error. CDR3 coding DNA: TGTGCCAGCTCACCAGGGACAGGCTTCAGCAATCAGCCCCAGCGTTTT. Its protein is CASSPGTGFSNQPQRF. V and J are TRBV18 and TRBJ1-5; 8 bases map to TRBD1. This CDR3 has 16 residues. Germline CDR1 is KGHSH and CDR2 is LQKENI.

V gene TRBV5-6 combines with J gene TRBJ2-1; D ambiguous. V lost 1 base, J lost 3 bases, and 5 bases lay in between. From germline, CDR1 is SGHDT and CDR2 YYEEEE. The CDR3 has 13 amino acids. CDR3 residues: CASSLPSYNEQFF. In DNA, the CDR3 is TGTGCCAGCAGCTTGCCTAGCTACAATGAGCAGTTCTTC.

The V and J genes are TRBV28 and TRBJ2-2; 7 positions match TRBD2. CDR1 MDHEN and CDR2 SYDVKM come from the germline V gene. The CDR3 extends over 13 amino acids. V lost 3 bases to trimming and J lost 7 bases; unmatched junction nucleotides: 2. The CDR3 is CASSLAGDGELFF. The DNA for the CDR3 is TGTGCCAGCAGTTTGGCGGGGGACGGGGAGCTGTTTTTT.

V is TRBV19 and J is TRBJ2-7, with D uncertain. Germline lookup yields CDR1 LNHDA and CDR2 SQIVND (reference sequence). V was cut by 7 bases and J by 4 bases, with 14 bases left in between. This CDR3 region has 13 residues. CDR3 nucleotide sequence: TGTGCCAGTACCCGAGGCCCCAAATACGAGCAGTACTTC. As protein: CASTRGPKYEQYF.

The CDR3 region has the DNA TGTGCCAGCAGGCTACAGGGGCGGGTGGGGTACACTGAAGCTTTCTTT. It specifies CASRLQGRVGYTEAFF. The chain carries TRBV7-8 and TRBJ1-1, with 7 bases that match TRBD1. Germline V gene sequence: CDR1 SGHVS, CDR2 FQNEAQ. V lost 6 bases and J lost 3; bases outside the gene matches: 13. This CDR3 region has 16 residues.

The rearrangement joins TRBV19 to TRBJ2-3; 8 bases map to TRBD1. The CDR3 totals 12 residues. The trim removed 6 bases at V and 8 bases at J, leaving 4 bases unmatched. Germline V gene data show CDR1 as LNHDA and CDR2 as SQIVND (reference sequence). CDR3 residues: CASRQGGGTQYF. The DNA of the CDR3 is TGTGCCAGTAGACAGGGGGGTGGTACGCAGTATTTT.

The rearrangement joins TRBV18 to TRBJ2-1; D may be TRBD2 (7 bases). The V gene's germline CDR1 is KGHSH and CDR2 LQKENI. The CDR3 runs to 16 residues. V lost 0 bases and J 5 bases, leaving 14 bases between the germline ends. In nucleotides, the CDR3 is TGTGCCAGCTCACCACCCGGCAGGGGACTACACAATGAGCAGTTCTTC. Translated, it gives CASSPPGRGLHNEQFF.

The chain carries TRBV16 and TRBJ2-2; possible D gene TRBD2, 5 bases. CDR3 size: 16 residues. Trimming left V 6 bases short and J 2 bases short, with 16 bases between. Germline values: CDR1 KGHSY, CDR2 FQNENV. Here the CDR3 DNA reads TGTGCCAGCAGAGAGGGATGGGAGCTAAACACCGGGGAGCTGTTTTTT. This codes for CASREGWELNTGELFF.